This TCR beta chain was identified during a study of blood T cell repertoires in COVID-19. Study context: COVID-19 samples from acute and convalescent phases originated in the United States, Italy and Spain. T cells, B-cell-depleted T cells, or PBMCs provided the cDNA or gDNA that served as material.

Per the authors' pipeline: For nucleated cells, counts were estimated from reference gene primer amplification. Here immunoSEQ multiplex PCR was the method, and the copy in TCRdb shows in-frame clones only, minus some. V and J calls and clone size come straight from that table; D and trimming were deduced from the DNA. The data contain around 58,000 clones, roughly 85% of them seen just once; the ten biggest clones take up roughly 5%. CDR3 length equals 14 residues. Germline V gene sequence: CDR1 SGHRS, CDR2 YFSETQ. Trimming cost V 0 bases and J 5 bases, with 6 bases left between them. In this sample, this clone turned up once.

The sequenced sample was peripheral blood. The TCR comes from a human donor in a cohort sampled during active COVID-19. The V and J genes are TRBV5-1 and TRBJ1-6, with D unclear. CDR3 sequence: CASSLDTHNSPLHF. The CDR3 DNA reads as TGCGCCAGCAGCTTGGACACCCATAATTCACCCCTCCACTTT. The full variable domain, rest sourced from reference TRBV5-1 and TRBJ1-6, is KAGVTQTPRYLIKTRGQQVTLSCSPISGHRSVSWYQQTPGQGLQFLFEYFSETQRNKGNFPGRFSGRQFSNSRSEMNVSTLELGDSALYLCASSLDTHNSPLHFGNGTRLTVT.